The sequence of this T cell receptor (beta chain) was determined in a study of blood T cell repertoires in COVID-19. On the study more broadly: Material from acute and convalescent COVID-19 was sourced from the United States, Italy and Spain. PBMCs, B-cell-depleted T cells, or T cells provided the cDNA or gDNA that made up the material.

Trimming shortened V by 8 bases and J by 6 bases, and 16 bases separated the two germline ends. CDR1 is MNHEY, CDR2 SVGAGI, per germline. The CDR3 spans 14 residues. Under the authors' procedure: Amplification of reference gene primers was used by the study to estimate nucleated cell counts. Repertoires were generated with immunoSEQ multiplex PCR, while TCRdb's copy carries only in-frame clones and drops some. V and J calls and clone size follow that table, whereas D and trimming were derived from the DNA. The sample contains hundreds of thousands of clones, 65% to 90% of which appear only once. V and J are TRBV6-5 and TRBJ2-2; weak D call: TRBD1 (6 bases). This receptor was identified in a man aged 45-60 years with COVID-19, enrolled during active disease. Sequencing was done on a sample of peripheral blood. CDR3 in amino acids: CASGNRVGAGELFF. The CDR3 DNA reads TGTGCCAGCGGGAACAGGGTTGGAGCCGGGGAGCTGTTTTTT.